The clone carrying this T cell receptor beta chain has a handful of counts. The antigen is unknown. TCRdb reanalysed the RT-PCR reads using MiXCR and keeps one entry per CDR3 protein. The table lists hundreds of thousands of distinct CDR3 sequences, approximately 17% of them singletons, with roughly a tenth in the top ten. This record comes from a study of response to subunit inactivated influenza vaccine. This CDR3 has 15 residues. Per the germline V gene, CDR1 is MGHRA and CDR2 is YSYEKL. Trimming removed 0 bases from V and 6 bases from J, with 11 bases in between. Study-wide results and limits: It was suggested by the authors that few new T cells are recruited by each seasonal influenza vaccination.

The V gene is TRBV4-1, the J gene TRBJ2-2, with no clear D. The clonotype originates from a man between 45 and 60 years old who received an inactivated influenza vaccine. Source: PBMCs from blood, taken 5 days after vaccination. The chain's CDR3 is CASSQDRTYSGELFF. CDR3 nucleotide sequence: TGCGCCAGCAGCCAAGATCGAACATATTCCGGGGAGCTGTTTTTT.